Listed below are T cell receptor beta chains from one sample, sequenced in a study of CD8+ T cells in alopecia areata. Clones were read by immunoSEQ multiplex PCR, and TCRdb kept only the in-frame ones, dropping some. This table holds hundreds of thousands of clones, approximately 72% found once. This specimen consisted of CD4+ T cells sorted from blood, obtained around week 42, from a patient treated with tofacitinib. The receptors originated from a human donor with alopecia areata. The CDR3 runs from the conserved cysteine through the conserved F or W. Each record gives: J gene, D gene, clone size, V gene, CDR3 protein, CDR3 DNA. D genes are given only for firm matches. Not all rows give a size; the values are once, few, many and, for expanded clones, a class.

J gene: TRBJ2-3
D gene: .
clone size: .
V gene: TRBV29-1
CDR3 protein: CSVTSVPGVADTQYF
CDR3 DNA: TGCAGCGTCACATCGGTCCCGGGGGTGGCAGATACGCAGTATTTT

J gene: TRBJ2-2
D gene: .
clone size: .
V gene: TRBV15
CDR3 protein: CATSVFAGTGELFF
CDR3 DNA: TGTGCCACCAGTGTGTTCGCGGGGACCGGGGAGCTGTTTTTT

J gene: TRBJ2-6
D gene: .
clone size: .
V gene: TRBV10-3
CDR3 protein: CASSDRASGANVLTF
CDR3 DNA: TGTGCCAGCAGTGATCGTGCCTCTGGGGCCAACGTCCTGACTTTC

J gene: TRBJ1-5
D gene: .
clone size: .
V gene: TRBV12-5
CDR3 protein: CASGQQTPNNQPQHF
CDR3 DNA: TGTGCTAGTGGCCAACAGACTCCGAACAATCAGCCCCAGCATTTT

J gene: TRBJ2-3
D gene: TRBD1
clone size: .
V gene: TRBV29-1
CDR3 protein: CSVRQGRDTDTQYF
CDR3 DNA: TGCAGCGTCCGACAGGGTAGGGACACAGATACGCAGTATTTT

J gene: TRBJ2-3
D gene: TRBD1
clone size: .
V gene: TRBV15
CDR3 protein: CATSRPTGNPTDTQYF
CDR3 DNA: TGTGCCACCAGCCGACCGACAGGGAATCCCACAGATACGCAGTATTTT

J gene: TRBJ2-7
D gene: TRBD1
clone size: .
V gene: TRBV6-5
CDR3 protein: CASRAPGQGIYEQYF
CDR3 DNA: TGTGCCAGCAGGGCCCCGGGACAGGGGATATACGAGCAGTACTTC

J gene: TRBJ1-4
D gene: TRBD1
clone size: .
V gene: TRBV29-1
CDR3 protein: CSVEPTGVGEKLFF
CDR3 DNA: TGCAGCGTTGAACCGACAGGGGTTGGTGAAAAACTGTTTTTT

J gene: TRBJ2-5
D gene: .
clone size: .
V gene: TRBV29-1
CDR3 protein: CSVGETQYF
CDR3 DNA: TGCAGCGTTGGTGAGACCCAGTACTTC

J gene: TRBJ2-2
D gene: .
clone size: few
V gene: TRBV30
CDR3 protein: CAWSGRNTGELFF
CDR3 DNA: TGTGCCTGGAGTGGTAGGAACACCGGGGAGCTGTTTTTT

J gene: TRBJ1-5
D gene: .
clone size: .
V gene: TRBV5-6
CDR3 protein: CASSLQGLGNQPQHF
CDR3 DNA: TGTGCCAGCAGCTTGCAGGGTTTGGGAAATCAGCCCCAGCATTTT

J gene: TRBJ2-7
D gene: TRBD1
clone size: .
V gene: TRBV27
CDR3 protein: CASSPPGQRTYEQYF
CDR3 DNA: TGTGCCAGCAGTCCACCGGGACAGCGTACCTACGAGCAGTACTTC

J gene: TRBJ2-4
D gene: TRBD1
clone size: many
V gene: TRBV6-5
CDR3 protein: CASTDPGTGGIQYF
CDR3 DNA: TGTGCCAGCACCGATCCAGGGACAGGAGGCATTCAGTACTTC

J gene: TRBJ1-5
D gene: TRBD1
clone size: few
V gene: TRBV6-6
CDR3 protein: CASRGTGQQPQHF
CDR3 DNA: TGTGCCAGCAGGGGGACAGGGCAACAGCCCCAGCATTTT

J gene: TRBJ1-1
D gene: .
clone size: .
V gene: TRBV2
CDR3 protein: CASSEERDGEAFF
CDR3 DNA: TGTGCCAGCAGTGAGGAGCGGGACGGTGAAGCTTTCTTT

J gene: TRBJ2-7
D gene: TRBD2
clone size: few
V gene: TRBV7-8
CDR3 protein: CASSLEGTSYSYEQYF
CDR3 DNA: TGTGCCAGCAGCTTAGAAGGGACTAGCTACTCCTACGAGCAGTACTTC

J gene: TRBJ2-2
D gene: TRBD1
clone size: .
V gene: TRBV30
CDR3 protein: CAWSVQQGLGELFF
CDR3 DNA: TGTGCCTGGAGTGTACAACAGGGGCTCGGGGAGCTGTTTTTT

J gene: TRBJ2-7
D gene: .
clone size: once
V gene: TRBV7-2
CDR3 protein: CASSLKGLNNEQYF
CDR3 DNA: TGTGCCAGCAGCTTAAAGGGGTTGAATAACGAGCAGTACTTC

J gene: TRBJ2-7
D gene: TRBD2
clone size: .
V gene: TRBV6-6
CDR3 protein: CASSQRLADPVF
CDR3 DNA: TGTGCCAGCAGCCAACGACTAGCCGACCCAGTCTTC

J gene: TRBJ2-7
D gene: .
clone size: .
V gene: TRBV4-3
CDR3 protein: CASSQAMDYEQYF
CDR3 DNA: TGCGCCAGCAGCCAAGCTATGGATTACGAGCAGTACTTC

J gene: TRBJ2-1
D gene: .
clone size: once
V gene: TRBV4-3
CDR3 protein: CASSQEVPGSYNEQFF
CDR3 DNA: TGCGCCAGCAGCCAAGAGGTTCCAGGCTCCTACAATGAGCAGTTCTTC

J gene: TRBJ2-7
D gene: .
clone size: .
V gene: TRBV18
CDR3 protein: CASSPSGHKAYEQYF
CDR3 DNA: TGTGCCAGCTCACCATCGGGACACAAAGCCTACGAGCAGTACTTC

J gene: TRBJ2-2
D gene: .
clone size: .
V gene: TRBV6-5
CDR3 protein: CASSYSIGARAGELFF
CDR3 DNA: TGTGCCAGCAGTTACTCGATAGGGGCGAGGGCCGGGGAGCTGTTTTTT

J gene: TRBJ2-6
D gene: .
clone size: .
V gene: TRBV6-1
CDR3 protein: CASSNLPSGANVLTF
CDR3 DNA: TGTGCCAGCAGTAACCTACCCTCTGGGGCCAACGTCCTGACTTTC

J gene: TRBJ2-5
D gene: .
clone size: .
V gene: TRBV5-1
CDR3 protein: CASSLELAGTQETQYF
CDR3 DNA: TGCGCCAGCAGCTTGGAATTGGCAGGGACCCAAGAGACCCAGTACTTC

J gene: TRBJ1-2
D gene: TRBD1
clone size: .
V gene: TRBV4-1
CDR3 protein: CASSQVLRGHYGYTF
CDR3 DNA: TGCGCCAGCAGCCAAGTCCTCAGGGGGCACTATGGCTACACCTTC

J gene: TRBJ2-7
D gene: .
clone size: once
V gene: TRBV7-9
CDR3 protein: CASSFRQRPYEQYF
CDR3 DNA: TGTGCCAGCAGCTTCAGACAGCGACCCTACGAGCAGTACTTC

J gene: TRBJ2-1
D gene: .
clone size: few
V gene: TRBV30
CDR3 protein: CAWGENNEQFF
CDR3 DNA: TGTGCCTGGGGGGAAAACAATGAGCAGTTCTTC

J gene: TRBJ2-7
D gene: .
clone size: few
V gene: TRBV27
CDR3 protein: CASSPQDRTYEQYF
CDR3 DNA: TGTGCCAGCAGTCCACAAGACAGAACCTACGAGCAGTACTTC

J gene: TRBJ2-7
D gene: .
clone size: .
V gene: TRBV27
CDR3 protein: CASSSYREQYF
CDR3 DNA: TGTGCCAGCAGTTCCTATCGCGAGCAGTACTTC

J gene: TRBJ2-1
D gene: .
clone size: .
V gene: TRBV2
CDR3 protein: CASSRGSYNEQFF
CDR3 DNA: TGTGCCAGCAGCAGGGGATCCTACAATGAGCAGTTCTTC

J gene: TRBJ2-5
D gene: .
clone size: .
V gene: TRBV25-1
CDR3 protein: CASSEAGTKETQYF
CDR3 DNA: TGTGCCAGCAGTGAAGCAGGGACGAAAGAGACCCAGTACTTC

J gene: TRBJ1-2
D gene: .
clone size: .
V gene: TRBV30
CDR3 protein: CAWSDGPNVDRGYTF
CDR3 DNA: TGTGCCTGGAGTGACGGTCCAAACGTAGACAGGGGCTACACCTTC

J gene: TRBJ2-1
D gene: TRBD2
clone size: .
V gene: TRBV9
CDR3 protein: CASSVVGQTSSEQFF
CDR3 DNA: TGTGCCAGCAGCGTAGTAGGCCAGACTAGCTCGGAGCAGTTCTTC

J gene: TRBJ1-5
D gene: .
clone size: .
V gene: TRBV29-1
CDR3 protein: CSVAGDGNQPQHF
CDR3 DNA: TGCAGCGTTGCAGGGGATGGAAATCAGCCCCAGCATTTT

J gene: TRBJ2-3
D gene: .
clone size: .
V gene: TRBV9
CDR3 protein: CASGTGSTDTQYF
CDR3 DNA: TGTGCCAGCGGGACCGGTTCCACAGATACGCAGTATTTT

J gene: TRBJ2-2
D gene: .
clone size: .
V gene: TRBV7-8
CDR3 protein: CASSLAPTTSSAGELFF
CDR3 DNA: TGTGCCAGCAGCTTAGCCCCCACGACGTCATCGGCCGGGGAGCTGTTTTTT

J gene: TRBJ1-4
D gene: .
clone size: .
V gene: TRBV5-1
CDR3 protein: CASSLDPGMDEKLFF
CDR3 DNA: TGCGCCAGCAGCTTGGATCCAGGGATGGATGAAAAACTGTTTTTT

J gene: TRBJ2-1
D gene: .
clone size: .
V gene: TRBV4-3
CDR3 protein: CASSTGPYNEQFF
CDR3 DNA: TGCGCCAGCAGCACAGGACCCTACAATGAGCAGTTCTTC

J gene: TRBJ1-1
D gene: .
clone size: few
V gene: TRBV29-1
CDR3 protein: CSVEGGNTEAFF
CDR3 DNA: TGCAGCGTTGAGGGGGGGAACACTGAAGCTTTCTTT

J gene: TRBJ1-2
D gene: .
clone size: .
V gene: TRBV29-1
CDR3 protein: CSVLKTVEYGYTF
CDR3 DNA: TGCAGCGTTCTCAAGACAGTTGAATATGGCTACACCTTC

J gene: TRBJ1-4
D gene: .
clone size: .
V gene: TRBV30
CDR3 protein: CAWSVREKLFF
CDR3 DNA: TGTGCCTGGAGTGTACGTGAAAAACTGTTTTTT

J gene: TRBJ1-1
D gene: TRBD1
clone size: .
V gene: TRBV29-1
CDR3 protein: CSARTGENTEAFF
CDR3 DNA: TGCAGCGCACGGACAGGCGAGAACACTGAAGCTTTCTTT

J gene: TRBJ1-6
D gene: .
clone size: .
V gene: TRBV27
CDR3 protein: CASMTGNSPLHF
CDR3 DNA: TGTGCCAGCATGACAGGCAATTCACCCCTCCACTTT

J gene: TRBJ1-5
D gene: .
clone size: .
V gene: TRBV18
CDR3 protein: CASSGQNNQPQHF
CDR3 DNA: TGTGCCAGCTCCGGACAGAACAATCAGCCCCAGCATTTT

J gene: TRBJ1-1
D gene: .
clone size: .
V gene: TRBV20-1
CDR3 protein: CSAPGNTEAFF
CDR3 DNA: TGCAGTGCCCCAGGGAACACTGAAGCTTTCTTT

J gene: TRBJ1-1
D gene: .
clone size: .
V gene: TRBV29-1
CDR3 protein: CSVDWAVTEAFF
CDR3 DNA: TGCAGCGTTGACTGGGCGGTCACTGAAGCTTTCTTT

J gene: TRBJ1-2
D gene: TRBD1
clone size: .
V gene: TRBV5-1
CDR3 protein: CASSPGGRDYGYTF
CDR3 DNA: TGCGCCAGCAGCCCAGGGGGCCGAGACTATGGCTACACCTTC

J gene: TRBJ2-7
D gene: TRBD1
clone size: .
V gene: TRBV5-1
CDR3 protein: CASSLIEGASYEQYF
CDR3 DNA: TGCGCCAGCAGCTTGATTGAGGGGGCAAGCTACGAGCAGTACTTC

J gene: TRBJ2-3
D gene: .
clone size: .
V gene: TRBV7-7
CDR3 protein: CASSLDNTDTQYF
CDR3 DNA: TGTGCCAGCAGCTTGGACAACACAGATACGCAGTATTTT

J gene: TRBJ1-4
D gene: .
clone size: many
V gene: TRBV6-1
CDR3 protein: CASSDRGLVEKLFF
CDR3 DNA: TGTGCCAGCAGTGACAGGGGATTGGTGGAAAAACTGTTTTTT

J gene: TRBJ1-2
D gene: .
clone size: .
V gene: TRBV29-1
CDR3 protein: CSVTPSNYGYTF
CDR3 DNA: TGCAGCGTGACACCTTCTAACTATGGCTACACCTTC

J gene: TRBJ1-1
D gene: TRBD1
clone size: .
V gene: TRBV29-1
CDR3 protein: CSVAKGTGGVMLNTEAFF
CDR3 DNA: TGCAGCGTTGCGAAGGGGACAGGGGGTGTTATGTTGAACACTGAAGCTTTCTTT